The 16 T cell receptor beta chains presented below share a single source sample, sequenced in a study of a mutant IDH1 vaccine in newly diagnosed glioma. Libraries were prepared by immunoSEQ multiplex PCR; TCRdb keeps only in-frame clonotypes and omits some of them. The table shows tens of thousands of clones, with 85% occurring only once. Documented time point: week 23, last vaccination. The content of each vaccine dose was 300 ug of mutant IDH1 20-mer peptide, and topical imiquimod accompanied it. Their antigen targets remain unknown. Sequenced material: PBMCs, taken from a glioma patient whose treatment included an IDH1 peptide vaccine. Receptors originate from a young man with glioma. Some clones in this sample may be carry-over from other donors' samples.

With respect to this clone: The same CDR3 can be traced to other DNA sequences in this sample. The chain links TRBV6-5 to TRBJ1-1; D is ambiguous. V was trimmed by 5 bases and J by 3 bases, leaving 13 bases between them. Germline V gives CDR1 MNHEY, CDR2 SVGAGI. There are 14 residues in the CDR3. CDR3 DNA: TGTGCCAGCAGTACGCGCTCTCTGCACACTGAAGCTTTCTTT. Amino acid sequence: CASSTRSLHTEAFF.

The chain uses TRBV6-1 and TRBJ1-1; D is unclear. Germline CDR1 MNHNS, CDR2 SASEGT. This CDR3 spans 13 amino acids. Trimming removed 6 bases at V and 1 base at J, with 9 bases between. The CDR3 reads CASRDGKNTEAFF. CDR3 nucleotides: TGTGCCAGCAGGGACGGTAAGAACACTGAAGCTTTCTTT.

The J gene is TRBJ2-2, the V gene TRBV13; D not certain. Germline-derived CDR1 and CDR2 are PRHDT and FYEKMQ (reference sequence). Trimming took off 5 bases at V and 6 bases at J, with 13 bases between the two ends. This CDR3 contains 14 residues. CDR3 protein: CASSKNRVAGELFF. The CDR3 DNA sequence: TGTGCCAGCAGCAAGAATAGGGTGGCCGGGGAGCTGTTTTTT.

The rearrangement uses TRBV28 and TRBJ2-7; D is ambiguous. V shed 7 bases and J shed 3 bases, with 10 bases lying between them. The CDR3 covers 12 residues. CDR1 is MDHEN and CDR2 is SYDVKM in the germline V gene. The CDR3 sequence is CASNSGVYEQYF. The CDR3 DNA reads TGTGCCAGCAATTCCGGAGTCTACGAGCAGTACTTC.

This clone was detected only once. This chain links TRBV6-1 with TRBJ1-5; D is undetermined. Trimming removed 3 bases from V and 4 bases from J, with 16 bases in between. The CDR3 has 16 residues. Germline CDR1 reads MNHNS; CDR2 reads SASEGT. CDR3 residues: CASSEEDTADNQPQHF. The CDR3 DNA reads TGTGCCAGCAGTGAGGAAGACACGGCCGATAATCAGCCCCAGCATTTT.

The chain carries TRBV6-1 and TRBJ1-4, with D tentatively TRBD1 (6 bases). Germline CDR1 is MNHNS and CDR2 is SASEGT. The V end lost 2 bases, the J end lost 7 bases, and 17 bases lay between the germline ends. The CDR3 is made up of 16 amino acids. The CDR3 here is CASSEHLGAEAEKLFF. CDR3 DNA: TGTGCCAGCAGTGAACACTTGGGGGCTGAGGCTGAAAAACTGTTTTTT.

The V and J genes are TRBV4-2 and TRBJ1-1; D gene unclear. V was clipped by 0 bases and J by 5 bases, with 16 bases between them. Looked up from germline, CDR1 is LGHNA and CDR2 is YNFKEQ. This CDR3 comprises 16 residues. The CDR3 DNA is TGTGCCAGCAGCCAAGAATTGACATTCGGTGGGACTGAAGCTTTCTTT. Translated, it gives CASSQELTFGGTEAFF.

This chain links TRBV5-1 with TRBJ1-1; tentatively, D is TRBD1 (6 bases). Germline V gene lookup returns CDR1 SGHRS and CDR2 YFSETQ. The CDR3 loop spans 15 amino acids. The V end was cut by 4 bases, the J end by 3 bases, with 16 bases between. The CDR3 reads CASSPGAGAYTEAFF. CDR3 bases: TGCGCCAGCAGCCCGGGGGCAGGGGCGTACACTGAAGCTTTCTTT.

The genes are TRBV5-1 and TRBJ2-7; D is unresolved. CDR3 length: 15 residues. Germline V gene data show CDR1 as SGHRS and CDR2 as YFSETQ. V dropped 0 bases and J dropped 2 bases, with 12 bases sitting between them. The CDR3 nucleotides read TGCGCCAGCAGCTTGGCCGCAATGGAGCCCTACGAGCAGTACTTC. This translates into CASSLAAMEPYEQYF.

The CDR3 here is CASSLGQGAREQYF. The DNA of the CDR3 is TGTGCCAGCAGCCTGGGACAGGGGGCGCGGGAGCAGTACTTC. V and J are TRBV11-1 and TRBJ2-5; 12 nucleotides agree with TRBD1. The germline gives CDR1 SGHAT, CDR2 FQDESV (reference sequence). The CDR3 consists of 14 residues. The J segment lost 11 bases and the V segment lost 5 bases, leaving 9 bases of the junction unmatched.

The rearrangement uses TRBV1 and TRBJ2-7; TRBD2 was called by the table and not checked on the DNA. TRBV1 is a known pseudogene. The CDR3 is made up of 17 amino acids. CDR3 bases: TGCACCAGCAGCCATACTAGCGGGGGTCCCAACTTCTACGAGCAGTACTTC. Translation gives CTSSHTSGGPNFYEQYF.

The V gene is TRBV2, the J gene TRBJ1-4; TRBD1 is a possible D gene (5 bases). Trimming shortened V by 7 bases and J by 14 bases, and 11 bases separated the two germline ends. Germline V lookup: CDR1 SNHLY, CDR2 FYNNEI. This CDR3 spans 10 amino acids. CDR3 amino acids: CASMGRGLFF. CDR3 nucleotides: TGTGCCAGCATGGGAAGGGGCCTGTTTTTT. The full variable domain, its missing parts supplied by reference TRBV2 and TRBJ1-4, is EPEVTQTPSHQVTQMGQEVILRCVPISNHLYFYWYRQILGQKVEFLVSFYNNEISEKSEIFDDQFSVERPDGSNFTLKIRSTKLEDSAMYFCASMGRGLFFGSGTQLSVL.

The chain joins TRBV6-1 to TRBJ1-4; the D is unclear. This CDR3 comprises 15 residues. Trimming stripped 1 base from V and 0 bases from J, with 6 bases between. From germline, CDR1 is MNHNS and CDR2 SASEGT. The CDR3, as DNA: TGTGCCAGCAGTGAAGATCGTCCAACTAATGAAAAACTGTTTTTT. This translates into CASSEDRPTNEKLFF.

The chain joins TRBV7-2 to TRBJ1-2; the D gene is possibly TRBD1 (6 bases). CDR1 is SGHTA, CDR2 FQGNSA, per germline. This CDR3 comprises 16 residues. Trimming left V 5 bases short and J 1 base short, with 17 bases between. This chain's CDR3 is CASSPSTGLHNYGYTF. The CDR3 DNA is TGTGCCAGCAGCCCGTCAACAGGGCTCCATAACTATGGCTACACCTTC.

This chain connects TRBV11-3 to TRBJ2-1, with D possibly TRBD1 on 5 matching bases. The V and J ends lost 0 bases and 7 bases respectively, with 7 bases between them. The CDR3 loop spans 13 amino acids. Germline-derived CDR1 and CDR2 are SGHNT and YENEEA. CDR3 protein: CASSLDRENEQFF. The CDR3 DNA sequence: TGTGCCAGCAGCTTAGACAGGGAAAATGAGCAGTTCTTC.

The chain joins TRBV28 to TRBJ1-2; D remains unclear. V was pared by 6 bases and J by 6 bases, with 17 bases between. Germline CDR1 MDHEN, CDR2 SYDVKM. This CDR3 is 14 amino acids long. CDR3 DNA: TGTGCCAGCAGCTTCCCCTCCGGGCATAATGGCTACACCTTC. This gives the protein CASSFPSGHNGYTF.